Below, 4 T cell receptor beta chains from the same sample are listed, as sequenced in a study of blood T cell repertoires in COVID-19. This table comes from immunoSEQ multiplex PCR, and its TCRdb copy is limited to in-frame clones, with some not included. The sample has 50,000 to 70,000 clones; roughly 86% are singletons. Sequenced: peripheral blood. Source of these receptors: a man in his 60s with active or convalescent COVID-19.

V and J are TRBV7-6 and TRBJ1-2; 8 bases align to TRBD1. The CDR3 runs 16 residues. Trimming at V came to 2 bases and at J to 4 bases, leaving 9 bases not matched to a gene. Germline V gives CDR1 SGHVS, CDR2 FNYEAQ. In nucleotides, the CDR3 is TGTGCCAGCAGCTTATACGGACAGGGTCTAACCTATGGCTACACCTTC. It specifies CASSLYGQGLTYGYTF.

The chain is built from TRBV5-4 and TRBJ1-4; 7 bases are a match to TRBD1. V gave up 4 bases and J gave up 5 bases; unmatched junction bases: 5. The CDR3 contains 14 residues. Germline CDR1 reads SGHNT; CDR2 reads YYREEE (reference sequence). The CDR3, as DNA: TGTGCCAGCAGCCGGACAGGAGACAATGAAAAACTGTTTTTT. Encoded protein: CASSRTGDNEKLFF. The full variable domain, rest sourced from reference TRBV5-4 and TRBJ1-4, is ETGVTQSPTHLIKTRGQQVTLRCSSQSGHNTVSWYQQALGQGPQFIFQYYREEENGRGNFPPRFSGLQFPNYSSELNVNALELDDSALYLCASSRTGDNEKLFFGSGTQLSVL.

This chain joins TRBV25-1 and TRBJ1-5; the D is unclear. Deletions cut 1 base from V and 3 bases from J, with 10 bases between. The CDR3 loop spans 15 amino acids. Germline loops: CDR1 MGHDK, CDR2 SYGVNS. DNA of the CDR3: TGTGCCAGCAGTGAATCCGGGAAGGACAATCAGCCCCAGCATTTT. Amino acids: CASSESGKDNQPQHF.

The genes are TRBV28 and TRBJ1-6; a weak D match, TRBD1 (5 bases). This CDR3 contains 15 residues. Germline V CDR1 and CDR2: MDHEN, SYDVKM. V was clipped by 7 bases and J by 8 bases, with 18 bases between them. The CDR3 bases are TGTGCCAGCACCATTCCAGGGAGGGCAGATTCACCCCTCCACTTT. Protein sequence: CASTIPGRADSPLHF. Full variable domain (missing parts from reference TRBV28 and TRBJ1-6): DVKVTQSSRYLVKRTGEKVFLECVQDMDHENMFWYRQDPGLGLRLIYFSYDVKMKEKGDIPEGYSVSREKKERFSLILESASTNQTSMYLCASTIPGRADSPLHFGNGTRLTVT.